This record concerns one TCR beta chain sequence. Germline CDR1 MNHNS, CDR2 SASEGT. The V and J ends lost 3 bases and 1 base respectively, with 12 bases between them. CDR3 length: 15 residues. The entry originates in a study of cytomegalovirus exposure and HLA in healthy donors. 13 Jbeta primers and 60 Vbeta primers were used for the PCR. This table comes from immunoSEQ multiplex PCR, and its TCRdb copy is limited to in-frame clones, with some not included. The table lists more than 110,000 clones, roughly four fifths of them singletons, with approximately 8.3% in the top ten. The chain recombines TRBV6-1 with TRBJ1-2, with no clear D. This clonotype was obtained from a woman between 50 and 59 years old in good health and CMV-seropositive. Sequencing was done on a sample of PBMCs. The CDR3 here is CASSDPGPYNYGYTF. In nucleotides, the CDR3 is TGTGCCAGCAGTGATCCTGGGCCCTATAACTATGGCTACACCTTC.